The clone carrying this T cell receptor beta chain is termed medium-sized. What it binds is not known. One entry per CDR3 protein, called by TCRdb with MiXCR from the 5' RACE reads. Among roughly 1,800 distinct CDR3 sequences listed, about 9.8% were seen once. The CDR3 runs to 12 residues. V was clipped by 10 bases and J by 5 bases, with 14 bases between them. These data originate in a study of spatial heterogeneity in lung cancer. Broader study findings: Tumors with more nonsynonymous mutations had more expanded intratumoral alpha and beta TCRs.

Time point reported: sample taken at primary tumor resection. V gene TRBV12-3 or TRBV12-4 combines with J gene TRBJ1-1; D unclear. The TCR originated in a female donor with early-stage non-small cell lung cancer. Sample: lung tumor tissue, taken at surgery. The CDR3 sequence: CAINEGRTEAFF. For the CDR3, the DNA is TGTGCCATCAACGAGGGTCGGACTGAAGCTTTCTTT.